Sequencing of this T cell receptor (beta chain) was carried out in a study of blood T cell repertoires in COVID-19. Libraries were prepared by immunoSEQ multiplex PCR; TCRdb keeps only in-frame clonotypes and omits some of them. The data contain 75,000 to 80,000 clones, about 82% of them singletons. CDR1 is LNHDA, CDR2 SQIVND, per germline (reference sequence). V was shortened by 6 bases and J by 8 bases, with 11 bases between the two germline ends. There are 12 residues in the CDR3. This TCR was recovered from a woman aged 55-69 years with acute or convalescent COVID-19. Sequenced: peripheral blood. This chain links TRBV19 with TRBJ1-3, with unresolved D. CDR3 bases: TGTGCCAGTAGGCCCCGGGGTGACACCATATATTTT. Its translation is CASRPRGDTIYF.